These 8 T cell receptor beta chains were all obtained from the same sample, sequenced in a study of T cell responses to AZD1222 COVID-19 vaccine. TCRdb keeps only in-frame clones here, not all; method: immunoSEQ multiplex PCR. The sample holds about 130,000 clones, under 90% seen once. The sample was peripheral blood, taken on day 0 of AZD1222 vaccination. The receptors shown here come from an adult in good health.

The chain has TRBV21-1 and TRBJ1-5; the table's D call, TRBD1, has no DNA check behind it. TRBV21-1 is a listed pseudogene. The length of the CDR3 is 13 residues. The CDR3 region has the DNA TGTGCCAGACCGACAGGGTTTGGTCAGCCCCAGCATTTT. This translates into CARPTGFGQPQHF.

This chain connects TRBV7-2 to TRBJ2-2; 8 bases align to TRBD1. CDR3 length equals 15 residues. Germline-derived CDR1 and CDR2 are SGHTA and FQGNSA. Trimming cost V 3 bases and J 4 bases; bases outside gene matches: 4. The CDR3 DNA reads TGTGCCAGCAGCTTTTATCAGGGGGCCACCGGGGAGCTGTTTTTT. It is translated as CASSFYQGATGELFF.

This rearrangement joins TRBV4-2 to TRBJ1-1; no clear D. The germline gives CDR1 LGHNA, CDR2 YNFKEQ. There are 15 residues in the CDR3. Trimming removed 1 base from V and 0 bases from J, with 9 bases in between. The CDR3 DNA follows: TGTGCCAGCAGCCAAGTTGAGGGAGTGAACACTGAAGCTTTCTTT. It yields the protein CASSQVEGVNTEAFF.

CDR3 protein: CASRMTGNPIETQYF. For the CDR3, the DNA is TGTGCCAGCAGAATGACAGGCAACCCAATAGAGACCCAGTACTTC. The chain links TRBV6-5 to TRBJ2-5, with a weak D call TRBD1 (6 bases). V was shortened by 6 bases and J by 4 bases, with 18 bases between the two germline ends. The CDR3 totals 15 residues. Germline CDR1 is MNHEY and CDR2 is SVGAGI.

This clone was counted once. The chain carries TRBV30 and TRBJ1-1, with a weak D call TRBD1 (5 bases). The CDR3 consists of 12 residues. Trimming shortened V by 2 bases and J by 7 bases, and 11 bases separated the two germline ends. Per the germline V gene, CDR1 is GTSNPN and CDR2 is SVGIG (reference sequence). This CDR3 is CAWSSQGLEAFF. The CDR3 DNA is TGTGCCTGGAGTTCCCAGGGCCTTGAAGCTTTCTTT.

This chain connects TRBV6-4 to TRBJ1-2; no reliable D call. The germline V gene has CDR1 MRHNA and CDR2 SNTAGT. CDR3 size: 11 residues. Deletions cut 3 bases from V and 7 bases from J, with 6 bases between. The CDR3 bases are TGTGCCAGCAGTGAGTGCAGTGGCTACACCTTC. Protein product: CASSECSGYTF.

The chain employs TRBV5-1 and TRBJ2-7; D is tentatively TRBD1 or TRBD2 (6 bases each). V was clipped by 4 bases and J by 0 bases, with 20 bases between them. The CDR3 loop spans 17 amino acids. Germline V gene lookup returns CDR1 SGHRS and CDR2 YFSETQ. For the CDR3, the DNA is TGCGCCAGCAGCCCGACCCCCGAGGGGGGTCCCTCCTACGAGCAGTACTTC. Translated, it gives CASSPTPEGGPSYEQYF.

The chain links TRBV5-1 to TRBJ2-5; D ambiguous. CDR3 length: 12 residues. Trimming took off 4 bases at V and 4 bases at J, with 8 bases between the two ends. Looked up from germline, CDR1 is SGHRS and CDR2 is YFSETQ. CDR3 loop: CASSAEGETQYF. The CDR3 DNA reads as TGCGCCAGCAGCGCAGAAGGAGAGACCCAGTACTTC.